This entry lists 16 T cell receptor beta chains sequenced from one sample in a study of T-cell memory formation after mild COVID-19. TCRdb fed the 5' RACE reads into MiXCR, producing one record per CDR3 protein. The sample includes approximately 570,000 distinct CDR3 sequences, over 15% of them seen just once. The specimen sequenced was PBMCs or a T cell subset sorted from them (not recorded which). The receptors shown here come from an adult woman who had mild COVID-19 (a few samples of this study predate the infection). Cell type and time point are not known.

This clonotype was detected a few times. This chain uses TRBV10-3 with TRBJ1-3, with 7 bases fitting TRBD1. V lost 5 bases and J lost 0; bases outside the gene matches: 1. Germline CDR1 reads ENHRY; CDR2 reads SYGVKD. The CDR3 extends over 14 amino acids. The CDR3 DNA reads TGTGCCATCAGTTGGGACAGCTCTGGAAACACCATATATTTT. Amino acids: CAISWDSSGNTIYF.

This clonotype turned up a few times. The genes are TRBV6-6 and TRBJ2-3; 8 nucleotides match TRBD2. Germline loops: CDR1 MNHNY, CDR2 SVGAGI (reference sequence). With 2 bases clipped from V and 7 bases from J, the junction kept 8 bases outside the gene matches. The CDR3 covers 15 residues. The CDR3 is CASSYGTGGLNTQYF. The DNA for the CDR3 is TGTGCCAGCAGTTACGGAACGGGGGGGCTCAATACGCAGTATTTT.

The rearrangement links TRBV11-3 to TRBJ1-1; 10 positions match TRBD1. CDR1 SGHNT and CDR2 YENEEA come from the germline V gene. With 1 base clipped from V and 5 bases from J, the junction kept 4 bases outside the gene matches. The CDR3 covers 15 residues. CDR3 DNA sequence: TGTGCCAGCAGCTTAGCTTGGACAGGGGGAACTGAAGCTTTCTTT. This gives the protein CASSLAWTGGTEAFF. The full variable domain, rest sourced from reference TRBV11-3 and TRBJ1-1, is EAGVVQSPRYKIIEKKQPVAFWCNPISGHNTLYWYLQNLGQGPELLIRYENEEAVDDSQLPKDRFSAERLKGVDSTLKIQPAELGDSAVYLCASSLAWTGGTEAFFGQGTRLTVV.

In this sample, this clonotype turned up many times. The chain uses TRBV5-1 and TRBJ2-3; D is uncertain. Trimming took off 3 bases at V and 2 bases at J, with 7 bases between the two ends. Germline CDR1 reads SGHRS; CDR2 reads YFSETQ. This CDR3 contains 13 residues. As DNA, the CDR3 is TGCGCCAGCAGCTGGCAAACCACAGATACGCAGTATTTT. Translated, it gives CASSWQTTDTQYF.

This clonotype was seen only a few times. V is TRBV6-5 and J is TRBJ2-2; D possibly matches TRBD1 or TRBD2 (6 bases each). Trimming left V 4 bases short and J 4 bases short, with 31 bases between. Germline CDR1 reads MNHEY; CDR2 reads SVGAGI. The CDR3 length is 21 residues. CDR3 amino acids: CASSSRGHRAGVRASTGELFF. The CDR3 DNA reads as TGTGCCAGCAGTTCCCGGGGACATCGAGCGGGCGTTAGAGCGAGCACCGGGGAGCTGTTTTTT.

V gene TRBV9 combines with J gene TRBJ2-5, with 7 bases identical to TRBD2. The V gene's germline CDR1 is SGDLS and CDR2 YYNGEE. There are 16 residues in the CDR3. The ends lost 5 bases at V and 5 bases at J; junction bases unmatched: 15. CDR3 amino acids: CASSPPMGGSMETQYF. As DNA, the CDR3 is TGTGCCAGCAGTCCGCCGATGGGCGGGAGTATGGAGACCCAGTACTTC.

The V gene is TRBV4-2, the J gene TRBJ2-5; 9 bases are shared with TRBD2. This CDR3 has 16 residues. V shed 0 bases and J 5 bases; nucleotides not matched to a gene: 7. The germline CDR1 and CDR2 sequences are LGHNA and YNFKEQ. CDR3 bases: TGTGCCAGCAGCCAAGATCCCCTAGCGGGAACGGAGACCCAGTACTTC. Protein sequence: CASSQDPLAGTETQYF.

The gene calls are TRBV6-5 and TRBJ2-3; TRBD1 aligns across 10 bases. V lost 4 bases and J lost 6; bases outside the gene matches: 4. The CDR3 extends over 14 amino acids. Germline V gene data show CDR1 as MNHEY and CDR2 as SVGAGI. The CDR3 region is CASSSTGGWDTQYF. In DNA form, the CDR3 reads TGTGCCAGCAGTTCGACAGGGGGCTGGGATACGCAGTATTTT.

This clonotype was counted at least ten times. The V call is TRBV5-1, the J call TRBJ2-7; 7 bases match TRBD1. The junction had 9 bases not matched to a gene; V was cut back by 4 bases and J by 5 bases. The CDR3 runs 14 residues. The germline V gene encodes CDR1 SGHRS and CDR2 YFSETQ. Here the CDR3 reads CASSLGTEFHEQYF. The DNA of the CDR3 is TGCGCCAGCAGCCTTGGGACAGAGTTCCACGAGCAGTACTTC.

This clonotype was counted a few times. This rearrangement joins TRBV20-1 to TRBJ1-4, with a possible D match to TRBD1 (5 bases). CDR1 and CDR2 (germline): DFQATT, SNEGSKA (reference sequence). This CDR3 has 15 amino acids. V shed 0 bases and J shed 8 bases, with 16 bases lying between them. The CDR3 coding sequence is TGCAGTGCTAGAGATCGGGGCGTTCCGCGGGAAAAACTGTTTTTT. It codes for CSARDRGVPREKLFF.

The chain links TRBV15 to TRBJ1-5; 8 bases align to TRBD1. Germline V gene lookup returns CDR1 LNHNV and CDR2 YYDKDF (reference sequence). V was clipped by 5 bases and J by 6 bases; unmatched bases: 15. The CDR3 runs to 17 residues. CDR3 residues: CATSELDQGALPQPQHF. As DNA, the CDR3 is TGTGCCACCAGCGAGTTAGACCAGGGGGCACTCCCTCAGCCCCAGCATTTT.

This clonotype was seen more than once but under ten times. The gene calls are TRBV5-1 and TRBJ2-3; D gene uncertain. V dropped 5 bases and J dropped 0 bases, with 13 bases sitting between them. The CDR3 contains 15 residues. Per germline, CDR1 SGHRS and CDR2 YFSETQ. CDR3 amino acids: CASRPSITSTDTQYF. DNA of the CDR3: TGCGCCAGCAGGCCATCGATTACTAGCACAGATACGCAGTATTTT. The full variable domain, rest sourced from reference TRBV5-1 and TRBJ2-3, is KAGVTQTPRYLIKTRGQQVTLSCSPISGHRSVSWYQQTPGQGLQFLFEYFSETQRNKGNFPGRFSGRQFSNSRSEMNVSTLELGDSALYLCASRPSITSTDTQYFGPGTRLTVL.

The V and J genes are TRBV20-1 and TRBJ2-7; tentatively, D is TRBD2 (6 bases). From germline, CDR1 is DFQATT and CDR2 SNEGSKA (reference sequence). CDR3 length equals 16 residues. Trimming took 0 bases from V and 2 from J, leaving 17 bases between them. CDR3 protein: CSARDEEGRPPYEQYF. CDR3 sequence (DNA): TGCAGTGCTAGAGATGAAGAGGGGAGGCCCCCCTACGAGCAGTACTTC.

The rearrangement uses TRBV20-1 and TRBJ2-1; 10 bases match TRBD1. Germline assignment: CDR1 DFQATT and CDR2 SNEGSKA (reference sequence). The ends lost 0 bases at V and 4 bases at J; junction bases unmatched: 12. The CDR3 sequence is 18 residues long. CDR3 residues: CSARDISVGTGVYNEQFF. The CDR3 DNA sequence: TGCAGTGCTAGAGATATAAGTGTTGGGACAGGGGTTTACAATGAGCAGTTCTTC.

This clonotype was recorded a few times. The J gene is TRBJ1-5, the V gene TRBV6-5; D gene unclear. CDR3 length equals 13 residues. CDR1 and CDR2 (germline): MNHEY, SVGAGI. The V and J ends lost 6 bases and 6 bases respectively, with 12 bases between them. CDR3 in amino acids: CASSSGLFQPQHF. The CDR3 DNA reads TGTGCCAGCAGCTCTGGATTGTTTCAGCCCCAGCATTTT.

The rearrangement uses TRBV24-1 and TRBJ2-2; the D is unclear. CDR3 length equals 15 residues. Germline assignment: CDR1 KGHDR and CDR2 SFDVKD. Trimming took off 9 bases at V and 2 bases at J, with 15 bases between the two ends. The CDR3 nucleotides read TGTGCCACCGCCGCAATTGACACAAACACCGGGGAGCTGTTTTTT. Its translation: CATAAIDTNTGELFF.